A single sample gave rise to the 3 T cell receptor beta chains below, sequenced in a study of OX40 agonist ivuxolimab in advanced cancers. Profiling relied on immunoSEQ multiplex PCR, and the TCRdb table lists in-frame clones only, not all of them. Of 65,000 to 85,000 clones listed, about 80% were seen once; the top ten hold roughly 7%. The input for sequencing was CD4+ or CD8+ T cells sorted from blood, taken in a trial of the OX40 agonist ivuxolimab. These receptors were obtained from an adult with an advanced solid tumor such as melanoma, head and neck, liver or kidney cancer.

The rearrangement links TRBV11-2 to TRBJ2-7; possible D gene TRBD1, 6 bases. This CDR3 is 16 amino acids long. Trimming removed 5 bases at V and 0 bases at J, with 17 bases between. Germline CDR1 reads SGHAT; CDR2 reads FQNNGV. The CDR3 DNA sequence: TGTGCCAGCAGCCCAGGGGTCGAAATCTACTCCTACGAGCAGTACTTC. It is translated as CASSPGVEIYSYEQYF.

The J gene is TRBJ2-2, the V gene TRBV4-3, with D perhaps being TRBD1 or TRBD2 (5 bases each). The CDR3 runs 16 residues. Trimming shortened V by 4 bases and J by 3 bases, and 15 bases separated the two germline ends. Germline CDR1 and CDR2: LGHNA and YSLEER. In nucleotides, the CDR3 is TGCGCCAGCAGCCCAGGGAGAACACGGTACACCGGGGAGCTGTTTTTT. This translates into CASSPGRTRYTGELFF.

This chain uses TRBV6-1 with TRBJ1-1; 7 bases fit TRBD1. Germline CDR1 MNHNS, CDR2 SASEGT. Germline trimming cut 4 bases from V and 3 bases from J; bases unmatched to any gene: 5. The CDR3 has 14 residues. CDR3 DNA sequence: TGTGCCAGCAGTGGACAGGGTAAATACACTGAAGCTTTCTTT. This sequence encodes CASSGQGKYTEAFF.